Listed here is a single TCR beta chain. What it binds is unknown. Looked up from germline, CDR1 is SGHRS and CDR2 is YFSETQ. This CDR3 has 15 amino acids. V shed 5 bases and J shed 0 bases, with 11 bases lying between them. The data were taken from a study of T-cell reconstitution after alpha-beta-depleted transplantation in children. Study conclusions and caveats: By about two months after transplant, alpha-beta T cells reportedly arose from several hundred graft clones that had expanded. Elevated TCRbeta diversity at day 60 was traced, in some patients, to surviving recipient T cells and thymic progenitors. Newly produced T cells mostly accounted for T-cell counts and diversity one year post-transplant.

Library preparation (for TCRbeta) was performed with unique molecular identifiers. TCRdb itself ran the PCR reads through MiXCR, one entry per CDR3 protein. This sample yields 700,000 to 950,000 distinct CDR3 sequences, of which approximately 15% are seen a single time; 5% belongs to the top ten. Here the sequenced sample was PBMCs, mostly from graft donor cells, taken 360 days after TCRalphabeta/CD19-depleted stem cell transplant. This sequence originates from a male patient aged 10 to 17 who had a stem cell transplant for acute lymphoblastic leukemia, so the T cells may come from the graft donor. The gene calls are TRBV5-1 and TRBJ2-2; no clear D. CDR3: CASRQLRTNTGELFF. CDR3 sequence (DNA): TGCGCCAGCAGACAACTTAGAACGAACACCGGGGAGCTGTTTTTT.